This T cell receptor beta chain is from a study of cytomegalovirus exposure and HLA in healthy donors. Background on the study: Within an early data release were roughly 90 million unique TCRs drawn from HLA-typed donors. Study conclusions and caveats: TCR sequences were mostly rare, though some public TCRs occurred in many donors. V- and J-gene trimming in TCR beta was tied to a missense DCLRE1C variant by an analysis performed later.

The PCR had 60 Vbeta and 13 Jbeta primers. Clones were read by immunoSEQ multiplex PCR, and TCRdb kept only the in-frame ones, dropping some. Among about 35,000 clones listed, roughly 78% were seen once. The sample holds a few counts of this clone. Its antigen is still unknown. Germline-derived CDR1 and CDR2 are MNHNS and SASEGT. There are 13 residues in the CDR3. Trimming stripped 5 bases from V and 6 bases from J, with 10 bases between. The sequence was collected from a male donor in good health and CMV-seronegative. The chain is built from TRBV6-1 and TRBJ2-2; no reliable D call. The material sequenced was PBMCs. As DNA, the CDR3 is TGTGCCAGCAGTTTGACATGGGCCGGGGAGCTGTTTTTT. It translates to CASSLTWAGELFF.